The clone carrying this T cell receptor (beta chain) was detected ten times or more. Its antigen is currently unknown. TCRdb processed the 5' RACE reads anew with MiXCR; each CDR3 protein has one entry. The table includes 25,000 to 35,000 distinct CDR3 sequences, about 4.1% detected once. The data were obtained in a study of neurological immune-mediated disorders. Regarding the study as a whole: Expansion of TCR clones was greatest in HTLV-1-associated myelopathy and smallest in multiple sclerosis, where it fell below that of healthy controls.

J gave up 3 bases and V 7 bases, and 8 bases lay outside the gene matches. Per germline, CDR1 MNHEY and CDR2 SMNVEV (reference sequence). The CDR3 covers 15 residues. The source of this sequence is a woman aged 40 to 50 in good health. Sequenced sample: CD4+ T cells from blood. The chain uses TRBV27 and TRBJ2-2; 7 bases match TRBD2. This CDR3 reads CASTRGTTYTGELFF. CDR3 nucleotide sequence: TGTGCCAGCACTCGGGGGACTACCTACACCGGGGAGCTGTTTTTT.